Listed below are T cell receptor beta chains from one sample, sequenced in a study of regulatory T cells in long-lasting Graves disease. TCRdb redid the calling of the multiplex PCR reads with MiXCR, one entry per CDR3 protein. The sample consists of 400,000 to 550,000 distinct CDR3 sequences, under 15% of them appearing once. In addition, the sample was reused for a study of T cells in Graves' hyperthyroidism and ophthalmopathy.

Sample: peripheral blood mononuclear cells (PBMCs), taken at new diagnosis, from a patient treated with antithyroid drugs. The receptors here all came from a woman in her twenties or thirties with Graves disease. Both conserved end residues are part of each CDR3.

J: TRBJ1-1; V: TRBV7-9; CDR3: CASSPQMTEMNTEAFF
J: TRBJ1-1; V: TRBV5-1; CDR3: CASSLAFLNTEAFF
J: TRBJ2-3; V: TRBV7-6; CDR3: CASSFAGGATDTQYF
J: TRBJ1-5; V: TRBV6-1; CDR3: CASSGGDSNQPQHF
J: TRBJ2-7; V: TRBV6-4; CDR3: CARGTSGVYEQYF
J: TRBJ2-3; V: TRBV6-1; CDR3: CASSEMDASTDTQYF
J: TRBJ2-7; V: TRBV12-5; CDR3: CASVPSGALTYEQYF
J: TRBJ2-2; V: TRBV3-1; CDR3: CASSPPDRDTGELLF
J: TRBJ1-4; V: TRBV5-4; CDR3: CASSSDGGRVTNEKLFF
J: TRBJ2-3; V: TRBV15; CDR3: CATSTQGVRSTDTQYF
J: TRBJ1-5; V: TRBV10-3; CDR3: CAISVGDNQPQHF
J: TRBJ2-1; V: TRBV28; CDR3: CASSLVRAGLNEQFF
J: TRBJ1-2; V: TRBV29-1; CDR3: CSVPRQGYGYTF
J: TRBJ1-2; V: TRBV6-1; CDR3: CASQTGTGGVGYTF
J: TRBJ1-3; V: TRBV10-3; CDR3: CAISQMGSGNTIYF
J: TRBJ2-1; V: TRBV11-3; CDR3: CASSTGTGNEQFF
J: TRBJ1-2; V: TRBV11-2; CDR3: CASSLDSYGYTF
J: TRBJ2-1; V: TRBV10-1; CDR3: CASSDPGLPNEQFF
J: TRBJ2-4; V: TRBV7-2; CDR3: CASRPRSLAKNIQYF
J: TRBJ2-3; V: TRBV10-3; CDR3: CAISEGRVSTDTQYF
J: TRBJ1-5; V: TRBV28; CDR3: CASSLDGDVYQPQHF
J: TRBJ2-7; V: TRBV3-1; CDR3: CASSQRGGSRYEQYF
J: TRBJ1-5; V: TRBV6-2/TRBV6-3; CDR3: CASSQEGAGNQPQHF